The rows below give T cell receptor beta chains drawn from one sample of a study of radiation and T cells in renal cell carcinoma. Sequenced by immunoSEQ multiplex PCR; TCRdb stores in-frame clones only, minus some. In the table there are 160,000 or so clones, about nine tenths of which are singletons. Sample: blood, taken from a patient whose treatment included radiotherapy and nephrectomy. All receptors derive from a woman between 45 and 65 years old with renal cell carcinoma. Each CDR3 is given without its conserved first and last residue. The order of the fields is CDR3 length, V gene, J gene, D gene, CDR3 protein. The D gene is left open where the match is weak.

14	TRBV11-2	TRBJ1-4	.	ASSPGRGRWGEKLF
13	TRBV19	TRBJ1-4	.	ASSIAVGEHEKLF
11	TRBV11-2	TRBJ2-3	TRBD1	ASSIGTADTQY
16	TRBV4-1	TRBJ1-4	TRBD1	ASSHKRQGFRTNEKLF
11	TRBV7-9	TRBJ2-7	.	ASSAGVRYEQY
14	TRBV7-3	TRBJ2-3	.	ASSPRRAGRTDTQY
12	TRBV7-2	TRBJ1-5	.	ASSSREGNQPQH
10	TRBV29-1	TRBJ2-3	.	SVSRVEDTQY
12	TRBV5-1	TRBJ2-3	TRBD2	ATSAGVSSDTQY
13	TRBV18	TRBJ1-6	TRBD1	AASDRVHHNSPLH
14	TRBV5-1	TRBJ1-1	TRBD1	ASSPGDRGTLLQAF
13	TRBV2	TRBJ1-6	.	ASRAGVGDTSPLH
12	TRBV19	TRBJ1-2	.	ASSGRGTNYGYT
16	TRBV9	TRBJ2-1	TRBD2	ASSPGLAGPSSYNEQF
13	TRBV7-6	TRBJ1-6	TRBD1	ASSTTDRGNSPLH
17	TRBV15	TRBJ2-6	.	ATSRLRGTAESGANVLT
12	TRBV6-5	TRBJ1-2	.	ASSYDTGNYGYT
11	TRBV18	TRBJ2-3	.	ASSSTETDTQY
11	TRBV30	TRBJ1-2	TRBD1	AWNPTGVDGYT
11	TRBV30	TRBJ1-1	.	AWSNGVNAEAF
11	TRBV15	TRBJ2-5	TRBD1	ATSGRGRETQY
13	TRBV28	TRBJ2-1	TRBD2	ASSPRGGAPWEQF
15	TRBV25-1	TRBJ1-4	TRBD1	ASRATGGTGVSEKLF
12	TRBV28	TRBJ1-6	TRBD1	ASIQGQLASPLH
13	TRBV9	TRBJ2-7	.	ASSAHGTSSAEQY
11	TRBV5-5	TRBJ1-4	.	ASSVPGGEKLF
13	TRBV4-3	TRBJ1-1	.	ASSQEGGINTEAF